Following are 10 T cell receptor beta chains from one sample sequenced in a study of human T cells and chemical hapten exposure. The time point denotes: patch test 1, 2 weeks after DPC sensitization. Treatment in this sample: therapeutic diphenylcyclopropenone sensitization with weekly scalp DPC. From the RACE reads, TCRdb called clonotypes with MiXCR, one entry per CDR3 protein. The sample lists approximately 340,000 distinct CDR3 sequences; approximately 6.9% were seen once. The material was whole blood, obtained in connection with sensitization to the hapten diphenylcyclopropenone (DPC). These receptors all come from a woman aged 18-29 years with alopecia areata. Some clones in this sample may be carry-over from other donors' samples.

This clonotype qualifies as medium-sized (0.01 to 0.1%). The V call is TRBV28, the J call TRBJ2-7; tentative D call: TRBD2 (6 bases). The V gene lost 5 bases and the J gene lost 6 bases, with 11 bases spanning the gap. The CDR3 sequence is 12 residues long. Per the germline V gene, CDR1 is MDHEN and CDR2 is SYDVKM. The CDR3 reads CASSLSGGEQYF. The CDR3 region has the DNA TGTGCCAGCAGTCTCTCCGGGGGCGAGCAGTACTTC.

The chain carries TRBV9 and TRBJ1-6, with TRBD1 matching over 8 bases. The V and J ends lost 0 bases and 8 bases, in that order; junction bases with no gene match: 1. The CDR3 runs to 14 residues. In germline, CDR1 is SGDLS, CDR2 YYNGEE. DNA of the CDR3: TGTGCCAGCAGCGTAGGGACAGGGTATTCACCCCTCCACTTT. The encoded protein is CASSVGTGYSPLHF. Variable domain in full (rest from reference TRBV9 and TRBJ1-6): DSGVTQTPKHLITATGQRVTLRCSPRSGDLSVYWYQQSLDQGLQFLIQYYNGEERAKGNILERFSAQQFPDLHSELNLSSLELGDSALYFCASSVGTGYSPLHFGNGTRLTVT.

This clonotype has ten or more counts. The genes are TRBV7-9 and TRBJ2-3; D possibly corresponds to TRBD1 (6 bases). V lost 1 base, J lost 2 bases, and 13 bases lay in between. Germline V gives CDR1 SEHNR, CDR2 FQNEAQ (reference sequence). The CDR3 covers 16 residues. The CDR3 nucleotides read TGTGCCAGCAGCTTAGAGACAGGCTTACTCACAGATACGCAGTATTTT. This gives the protein CASSLETGLLTDTQYF.

Only a few counts were recorded for this clonotype. The rearrangement links TRBV9 to TRBJ1-1; D unclear. The germline V gene encodes CDR1 SGDLS and CDR2 YYNGEE. This CDR3 region has 13 residues. Trimming took off 4 bases at V and 3 bases at J, with 10 bases between the two ends. This chain's CDR3 is CASSPRFDTEAFF. The CDR3 coding sequence is TGTGCCAGCAGCCCTCGTTTTGACACTGAAGCTTTCTTT.

This clonotype was observed at least ten times. The rearrangement links TRBV11-3 to TRBJ2-5; 13 bases match TRBD2. V gave up 5 bases and J gave up 1 base; unmatched junction bases: 4. The CDR3 has 16 residues. Germline V lookup: CDR1 SGHNT, CDR2 YENEEA. CDR3: CASSRRTSGGQETQYF. Here the CDR3 DNA reads TGTGCCAGCAGCCGACGGACTAGCGGGGGCCAAGAGACCCAGTACTTC.

This clonotype showed up just a few times. This sequence joins TRBV6-6 and TRBJ1-5; unclear D gene. The CDR3 extends over 14 amino acids. In germline, CDR1 is MNHNY, CDR2 SVGAGI (reference sequence). V lost 2 bases to trimming and J lost 7 bases, with 12 bases between them. CDR3 protein: CASSYEGRRQPQHF. The CDR3, as DNA: TGTGCCAGCAGTTACGAAGGGAGAAGGCAGCCCCAGCATTTT.

The genes are TRBV7-9 and TRBJ1-1; D is perhaps TRBD1 (5 bases). V was clipped by 0 bases and J by 5 bases, with 10 bases between them. Germline loops: CDR1 SEHNR, CDR2 FQNEAQ (reference sequence). The CDR3 extends over 14 amino acids. The CDR3 DNA reads as TGTGCCAGCAGCTTAGCAGGGGCCGGGACTGAAGCTTTCTTT. Protein sequence: CASSLAGAGTEAFF.

The V call is TRBV10-3, the J call TRBJ2-1; 11 bases are a match to TRBD2. The V gene end was trimmed by 4 bases and the J gene end by 1 base; junction bases not matched to a gene: 9. The germline V gene encodes CDR1 ENHRY and CDR2 SYGVKD. This CDR3 comprises 18 residues. This chain's CDR3 is CAISGQLAGATSYNEQFF. The DNA for the CDR3 is TGTGCCATCAGTGGACAACTAGCGGGGGCGACTTCCTACAATGAGCAGTTCTTC.

This clonotype has only a few counts. CDR3 nucleotide sequence: TGTGCCAGCAGCCCGACAGGGCCTGGCTATGGCTACACCTTC. This codes for CASSPTGPGYGYTF. V is TRBV12-3 or TRBV12-4 and J is TRBJ1-2, with 7 bases identical to TRBD1. Trimming cost V 6 bases and J 4 bases; bases outside gene matches: 8. The length of the CDR3 is 14 residues.

The table lists this clonotype with many counts. This chain links TRBV6-6 with TRBJ1-2; D may be TRBD1 (5 bases). Germline loops: CDR1 MNHNY, CDR2 SVGAGI (reference sequence). The V end lost 7 bases, the J end lost 4 bases, and 13 bases lay between the germline ends. CDR3 length: 13 amino acids. CDR3 DNA: TGTGCCAGCAAGACAGCCATTCTCTATGGCTACACCTTC. This sequence encodes CASKTAILYGYTF.